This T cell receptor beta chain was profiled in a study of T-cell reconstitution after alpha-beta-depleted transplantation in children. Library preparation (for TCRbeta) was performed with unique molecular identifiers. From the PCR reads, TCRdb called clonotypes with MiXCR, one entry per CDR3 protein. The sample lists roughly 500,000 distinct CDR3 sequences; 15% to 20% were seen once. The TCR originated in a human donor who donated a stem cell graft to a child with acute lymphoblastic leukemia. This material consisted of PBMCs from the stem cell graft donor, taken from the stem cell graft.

The CDR3 sequence: CASSIGGNGYTF. CDR3 in DNA: TGTGCCAGTAGTATTGGAGGGAACGGCTACACCTTC. This chain joins TRBV19 and TRBJ1-2; D gene unclear. Looked up from germline, CDR1 is LNHDA and CDR2 is SQIVND (reference sequence). This CDR3 has 12 amino acids. The V end lost 3 bases, the J end lost 8 bases, and 10 bases lay between the germline ends.